These 2 T cell receptor beta chains were all obtained from the same sample, sequenced in a study of response to subunit inactivated influenza vaccine. TCRdb re-analysed the RT-PCR reads in MiXCR, keeping a single row per CDR3 protein. The sample lists 500,000 to 600,000 distinct CDR3 sequences; more than 15% were seen once. The input for sequencing was CD4+ T cells sorted from PBMCs, taken around 25 months after vaccination. These receptors originate from a man between 50 and 69 years old who received an inactivated influenza vaccine.

V and J are TRBV6-1 and TRBJ1-5; D is undetermined. The CDR3 is made up of 14 amino acids. With 6 bases removed from V and 6 bases from J, the gap between germline ends came to 15 bases. CDR1 and CDR2 (germline): MNHNS, SASEGT. The CDR3 loop reads CASSSRRGSQPQHF. CDR3 sequence (DNA): TGTGCCAGCAGCTCTAGACGGGGTAGTCAGCCCCAGCATTTT.

This chain joins TRBV5-5 and TRBJ2-1; D remains ambiguous. The V end was cut by 4 bases, the J end by 0 bases, with 17 bases between. The CDR3 has 17 residues. Germline CDR1 reads SGHKS; CDR2 reads YYEKEE (reference sequence). CDR3 DNA: TGTGCCAGCAGCGTCGACATTGAACCGAGCTCCTACAATGAGCAGTTCTTC. Encoded protein: CASSVDIEPSSYNEQFF.